One and the same sample provided the 3 T cell receptor beta chains below, sequenced in a study of blood T cells in healthy people across ages. Combining a sample-barcoded 5' primer with a J-beta primer mix, a second PCR ran for about 7 to 12 cycles. MiXCR was run by TCRdb on the 5' RACE reads, yielding one entry per CDR3 protein. The sample lists approximately 770,000 distinct CDR3 sequences, 58% occurring once. Material for sequencing was blood. Receptors originate from a man aged 25-45 years in good health.

This clonotype has more than one count but fewer than ten. The chain couples TRBV29-1 to TRBJ2-3; TRBD2 is a possible D gene (6 bases). The CDR3 totals 12 residues. Trimming left V 3 bases short and J 7 bases short, with 11 bases between. CDR1 is SQVTM and CDR2 is ANQGSEA in the germline V gene. For the CDR3, the DNA is TGCAGCGTTGAGGCGGGAACCTATACGCAGTATTTT. Protein sequence: CSVEAGTYTQYF.

This clonotype appeared once. V is TRBV4-3 and J is TRBJ2-3; the D gene could be TRBD1 or TRBD2 (5 bases each). The CDR3 totals 14 residues. The V end lost 3 bases, the J end lost 3 bases, and 10 bases lay between the germline ends. CDR1 is LGHNA and CDR2 is YSLEER in the germline V gene. In nucleotides, the CDR3 is TGCGCCAGCAGCCACTATGAGGGGACAGATACGCAGTATTTT. It translates to CASSHYEGTDTQYF.

This clonotype was counted a single time. This chain uses TRBV20-1 with TRBJ2-7; D may be TRBD1 (5 bases). There are 13 residues in the CDR3. Germline CDR1 and CDR2: DFQATT and SNEGSKA (reference sequence). V shed 6 bases and J shed 7 bases, with 19 bases lying between them. The chain's CDR3 is CSAPQDTLHEQYF. CDR3 sequence (DNA): TGCAGTGCCCCCCAGGACACGTTACATGAGCAGTACTTC.